The 16 T cell receptor beta chains below were found in one sample sequenced in a study of identical twins listed by TCRdb under 2016. Library preparation used 5' RACE. TCRdb names Illumina HiSeq 2000 as the instrument used. TCRdb reprocessed the public reads (quality trimming at Q25 with fastp, clone calling with MiXCR) and kept in-frame beta chains. Every distinct CDR3 protein forms one entry, paired with its most common genes and DNA. In this sample the table shows approximately 260,000 distinct CDR3 sequences, about 14% of which occur a single time. The ten largest clones add up to 8.8% of the sample. The sample comprised memory (CD45RO+) T cells sorted from blood. The cell subset or site label, read with the paper, signifies: CD45RO+ enriched T cells. These receptors were collected from a woman aged 18 to 35 in good health.

The rearrangement links TRBV4-3 to TRBJ2-1, with D uncertain. Germline CDR1 LGHNA, CDR2 YSLEER. This CDR3 comprises 16 residues. V was pared by 0 bases and J by 9 bases, with 18 bases between. The CDR3 spells CASSQDTQLDDTEQFF. For the CDR3, the DNA is TGCGCCAGCAGCCAAGATACTCAGCTAGATGATACTGAGCAGTTCTTC.

This clonotype was seen many times. The genes are TRBV3-1 and TRBJ1-5; tentative D call: TRBD1 (5 bases). CDR1 is LGHDT and CDR2 is YNNKEL in the germline V gene (reference sequence). CDR3 length: 14 residues. The ends were cut back, 4 bases at V and 7 bases at J, with 14 bases in the middle. In DNA form, the CDR3 reads TGTGCCAGCAGCCGAACGGGGGGTGGCCAGCCCCAGCATTTT. Protein sequence: CASSRTGGGQPQHF.

The genes are TRBV20-1 and TRBJ2-7; D uncertain. V lost 2 bases, J lost 6 bases, and 17 bases lay in between. This CDR3 is 14 amino acids long. CDR1 DFQATT and CDR2 SNEGSKA come from the germline V gene (reference sequence). CDR3 sequence: CSARNRASPLEQYF. In DNA form, the CDR3 reads TGCAGTGCTAGAAACCGGGCCAGTCCTCTCGAGCAGTACTTC.

CDR3 sequence: CASSVGPGVENSPLHF. In nucleotides, the CDR3 is TGTGCCAGCAGCGTAGGCCCAGGGGTAGAGAATTCACCCCTCCACTTT. The rearrangement uses TRBV9 and TRBJ1-6; possibly TRBD1 for D (6 bases). This CDR3 contains 16 residues. The germline CDR1 and CDR2 sequences are SGDLS and YYNGEE. V lost 0 bases and J lost 7, with 14 bases in between.

This clonotype has only one observation. The chain joins TRBV2 to TRBJ2-1, with D perhaps matching TRBD1 or TRBD2 (5 bases each). This CDR3 has 16 amino acids. Germline CDR1 is SNHLY and CDR2 is FYNNEI. The ends were cut back, 5 bases at V and 8 bases at J, with 22 bases in the middle. CDR3 amino acids: CASSPSSRGSGYEQFF. In DNA, the CDR3 is TGTGCCAGCAGTCCCTCGTCGAGGGGAAGTGGGTATGAGCAGTTCTTC.

This chain links TRBV5-1 with TRBJ2-7, with 7 bases matching TRBD2. The CDR3 sequence is 14 residues long. Germline values: CDR1 SGHRS, CDR2 YFSETQ. J gave up 5 bases and V 3 bases, and 8 bases lay outside the gene matches. For the CDR3, the DNA is TGCGCCAGCAGCTCCCTGTCGGGGGGAGACGAGCAGTACTTC. Translating gives CASSSLSGGDEQYF.

This CDR3 reads CSVGLAGVETQYF. The CDR3 bases are TGCAGCGTTGGGCTAGCGGGGGTGGAGACCCAGTACTTC. The J gene is TRBJ2-5, the V gene TRBV29-1; 10 bases match TRBD2. The germline gives CDR1 SQVTM, CDR2 ANQGSEA. Germline trimming cut 4 bases from V and 5 bases from J; bases unmatched to any gene: 4. This CDR3 comprises 13 residues. The full variable domain, completed using reference TRBV29-1 and TRBJ2-5, is SAVISQKPSRDICQRGTSLTIQCQVDSQVTMMFWYRQQPGQSLTLIATANQGSEATYESGFVIDKFPISRPNLTFSTLTVSNMSPEDSSIYLCSVGLAGVETQYFGPGTRLLVL.

This chain uses TRBV4-3 with TRBJ2-1, with 11 bases identical to TRBD2. Germline V CDR1 and CDR2: LGHNA, YSLEER. CDR3 size: 16 residues. V lost 6 bases and J lost 6; bases outside the gene matches: 10. The CDR3 nucleotides read TGCGCCAGCAGTCCAAGTAGCGGGAGGGCCCTCAATGAGCAGTTCTTC. Translating it yields CASSPSSGRALNEQFF.

This chain uses TRBV12-3 or TRBV12-4 with TRBJ2-5; possibly TRBD1 or TRBD2 for D (5 bases each). This CDR3 contains 19 residues. V lost 4 bases and J 4 bases, leaving 28 bases between the germline ends. CDR3 in amino acids: CASSSFGDPGLGRRETQYF. The CDR3 coding sequence is TGTGCCAGCAGTTCCTTTGGGGACCCAGGGTTAGGTCGGAGAGAGACCCAGTACTTC.

The chain recombines TRBV5-1 with TRBJ1-2; D remains unclear. CDR3 length equals 14 residues. Germline V gene sequence: CDR1 SGHRS, CDR2 YFSETQ. V shed 5 bases and J shed 2 bases, with 13 bases lying between them. The CDR3 coding sequence is TGCGCCAGCAGTAGGGAGGTCTTCAACTATGGCTACACCTTC. It codes for CASSREVFNYGYTF.

This clonotype appeared a few times. V and J are TRBV5-1 and TRBJ2-5; 8 positions match TRBD2. V was pared by 4 bases and J by 5 bases, with 16 bases of the junction left unmatched. The germline gives CDR1 SGHRS, CDR2 YFSETQ. The CDR3 consists of 17 residues. The CDR3 sequence: CASSPGLLMSGSETQYF. The CDR3 DNA follows: TGCGCCAGCAGCCCCGGACTTTTGATGAGCGGGAGTGAGACCCAGTACTTC.

This clonotype was counted between two and nine times. The chain has TRBV7-9 and TRBJ1-2, with 7 bases aligning to TRBD1. Germline CDR1 is SEHNR and CDR2 is FQNEAQ (reference sequence). V lost 5 bases to trimming and J lost 9 bases; unmatched junction nucleotides: 6. This CDR3 has 12 amino acids. Here the CDR3 DNA reads TGTGCCAGCAGCCCGCAGGGGGGGAGCTACACCTTC. Residues: CASSPQGGSYTF.

The gene calls are TRBV7-3 and TRBJ2-2, with D unclear. The V and J ends lost 6 bases and 5 bases respectively, with 16 bases between them. Germline V CDR1 and CDR2: SGHTA, FQGTGA. The length of the CDR3 is 15 residues. The CDR3 DNA reads TGTGCCAGCAGTTCTGGAGTCGGCATGACCGGGGAGCTGTTTTTT. Its protein product is CASSSGVGMTGELFF.

The V gene is TRBV11-1, the J gene TRBJ1-6, with D maybe TRBD1 (6 bases). The V end was cut by 5 bases, the J end by 7 bases, with 15 bases between. The V gene's germline CDR1 is SGHAT and CDR2 FQDESV (reference sequence). The CDR3 sequence is 15 residues long. The DNA of the CDR3 is TGTGCCAGCAGCCAAGAAGGACAGCCGAATTCACCCCTCCACTTT. Its translation: CASSQEGQPNSPLHF.

This clonotype occurred a few times. The chain uses TRBV7-6 and TRBJ2-5; D gene uncertain. With 1 base removed from V and 0 bases from J, the gap between germline ends came to 6 bases. The CDR3 extends over 14 amino acids. Germline assignment: CDR1 SGHVS and CDR2 FNYEAQ. CDR3 amino acids: CASSLGPYQETQYF. The CDR3 DNA follows: TGTGCCAGCAGCTTAGGACCGTACCAAGAGACCCAGTACTTC.

The chain joins TRBV4-2 to TRBJ2-7, with TRBD2 identical over 11 bases. The CDR3 length is 15 residues. The germline CDR1 and CDR2 sequences are LGHNA and YNFKEQ. With V trimmed by 0 bases and J by 2 bases, 0 bases remained unmatched. CDR3 region: CASSQDSGGAYEQYF. Here the CDR3 DNA reads TGTGCCAGCAGCCAAGATAGCGGGGGGGCCTACGAGCAGTACTTC.